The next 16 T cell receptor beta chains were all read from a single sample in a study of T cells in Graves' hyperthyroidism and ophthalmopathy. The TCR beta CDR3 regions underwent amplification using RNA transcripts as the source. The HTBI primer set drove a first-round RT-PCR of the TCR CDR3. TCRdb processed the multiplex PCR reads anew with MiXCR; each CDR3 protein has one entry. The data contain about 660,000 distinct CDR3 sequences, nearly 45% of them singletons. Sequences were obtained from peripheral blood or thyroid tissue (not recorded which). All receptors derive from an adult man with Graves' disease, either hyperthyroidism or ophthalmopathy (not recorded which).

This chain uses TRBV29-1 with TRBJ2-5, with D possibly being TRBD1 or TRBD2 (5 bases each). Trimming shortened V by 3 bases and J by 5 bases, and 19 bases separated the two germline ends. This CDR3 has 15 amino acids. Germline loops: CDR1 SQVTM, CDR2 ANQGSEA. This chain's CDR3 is CSVENSGPTAETQYF. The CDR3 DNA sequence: TGCAGCGTTGAGAACTCGGGGCCAACGGCGGAGACCCAGTACTTC. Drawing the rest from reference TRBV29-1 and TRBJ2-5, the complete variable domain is SAVISQKPSRDICQRGTSLTIQCQVDSQVTMMFWYRQQPGQSLTLIATANQGSEATYESGFVIDKFPISRPNLTFSTLTVSNMSPEDSSIYLCSVENSGPTAETQYFGPGTRLLVL.

The CDR3 DNA reads as TGCAGCACCGCCGGGACAGGGGGCAACGAGCAGTACTTC. It encodes CSTAGTGGNEQYF. The chain joins TRBV29-1 to TRBJ2-7; 12 bases fit TRBD1. The V gene's germline CDR1 is SQVTM and CDR2 ANQGSEA. CDR3 length: 13 amino acids. V shed 8 bases and J 5 bases; nucleotides not matched to a gene: 7.

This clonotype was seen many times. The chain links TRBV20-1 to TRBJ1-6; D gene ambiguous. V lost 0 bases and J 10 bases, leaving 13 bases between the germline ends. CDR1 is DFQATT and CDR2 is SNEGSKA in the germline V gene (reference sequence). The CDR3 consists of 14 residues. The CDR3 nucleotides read TGCAGTGCTAGAGAGGACGAATTAGAATCACCCCTCCACTTT. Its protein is CSAREDELESPLHF.

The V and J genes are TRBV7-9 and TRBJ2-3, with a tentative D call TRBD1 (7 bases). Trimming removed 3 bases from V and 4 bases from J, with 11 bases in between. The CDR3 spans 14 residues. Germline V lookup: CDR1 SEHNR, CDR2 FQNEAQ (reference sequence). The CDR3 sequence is CASSFTGEADTQYF. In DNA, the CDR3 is TGTGCCAGCAGCTTTACAGGGGAGGCAGATACGCAGTATTTT. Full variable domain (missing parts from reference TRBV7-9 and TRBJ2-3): DTGVSQNPRHKITKRGQNVTFRCDPISEHNRLYWYRQTLGQGPEFLTYFQNEAQLEKSRLLSDRFSAERPKGSFSTLEIQRTEQGDSAMYLCASSFTGEADTQYFGPGTRLTVL.

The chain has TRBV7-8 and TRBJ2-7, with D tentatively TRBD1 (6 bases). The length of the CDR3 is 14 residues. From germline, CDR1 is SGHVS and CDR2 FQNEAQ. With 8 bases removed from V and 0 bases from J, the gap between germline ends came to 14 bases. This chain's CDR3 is CASRDRTSSYEQYF. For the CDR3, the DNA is TGTGCCAGCCGCGACAGGACTTCCTCCTACGAGCAGTACTTC.

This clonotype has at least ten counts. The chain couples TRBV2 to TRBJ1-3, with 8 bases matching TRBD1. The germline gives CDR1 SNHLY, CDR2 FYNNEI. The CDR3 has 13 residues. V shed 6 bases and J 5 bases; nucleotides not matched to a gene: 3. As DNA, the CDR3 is TGTGCCAGCAGAACAGGGGGTAGAAACACCATATATTTT. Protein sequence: CASRTGGRNTIYF.

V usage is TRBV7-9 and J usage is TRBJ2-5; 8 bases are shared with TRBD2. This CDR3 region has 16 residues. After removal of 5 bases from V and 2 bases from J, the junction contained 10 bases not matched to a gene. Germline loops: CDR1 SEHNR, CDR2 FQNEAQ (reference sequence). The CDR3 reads CASSPSRGAHQETQYF. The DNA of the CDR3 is TGTGCCAGCAGCCCCTCGCGGGGGGCCCATCAAGAGACCCAGTACTTC.

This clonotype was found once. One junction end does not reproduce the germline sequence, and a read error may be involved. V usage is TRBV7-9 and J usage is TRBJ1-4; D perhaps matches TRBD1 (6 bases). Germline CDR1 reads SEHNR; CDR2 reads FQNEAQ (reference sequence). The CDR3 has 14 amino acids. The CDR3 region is CASSVVGAGEKLFF. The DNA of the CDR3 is TGTGCCAGCAGCGTTGTGGGGGCAGGTGAAAAGCTGTTTTTT. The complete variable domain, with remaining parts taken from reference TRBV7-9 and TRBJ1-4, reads DTGVSQNPRHKITKRGQNVTFRCDPISEHNRLYWYRQTLGQGPEFLTYFQNEAQLEKSRLLSDRFSAERPKGSFSTLEIQRTEQGDSAMYLCASSVVGAGEKLFFGSGTQLSVL.

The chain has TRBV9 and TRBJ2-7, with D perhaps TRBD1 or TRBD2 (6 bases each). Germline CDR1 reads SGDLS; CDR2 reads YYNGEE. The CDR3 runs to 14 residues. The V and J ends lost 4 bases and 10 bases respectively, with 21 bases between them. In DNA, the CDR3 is TGTGCCAGCAGCCAAGTCTTGGGGGGCGCGGAACAGTACTTC. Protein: CASSQVLGGAEQYF.

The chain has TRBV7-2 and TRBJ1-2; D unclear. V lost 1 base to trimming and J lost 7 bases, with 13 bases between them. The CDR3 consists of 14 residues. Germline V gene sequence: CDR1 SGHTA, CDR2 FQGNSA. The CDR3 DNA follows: TGTGCCAGCAGCTTAGAGGCTAGGGTTAGTGGCTACACCTTC. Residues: CASSLEARVSGYTF.

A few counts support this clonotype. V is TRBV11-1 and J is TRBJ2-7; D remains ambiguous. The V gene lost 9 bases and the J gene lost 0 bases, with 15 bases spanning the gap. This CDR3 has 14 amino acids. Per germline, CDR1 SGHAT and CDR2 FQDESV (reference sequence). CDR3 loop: CASTDKRSSYEQYF. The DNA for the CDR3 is TGTGCCAGTACCGACAAAAGGAGCTCCTACGAGCAGTACTTC.

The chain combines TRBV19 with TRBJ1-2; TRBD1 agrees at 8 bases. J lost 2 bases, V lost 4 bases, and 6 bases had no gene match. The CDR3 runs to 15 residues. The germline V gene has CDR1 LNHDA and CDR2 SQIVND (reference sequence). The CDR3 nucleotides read TGTGCCAGTAGTAAACCGGGACAGGTAAACTATGGCTACACCTTC. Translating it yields CASSKPGQVNYGYTF.

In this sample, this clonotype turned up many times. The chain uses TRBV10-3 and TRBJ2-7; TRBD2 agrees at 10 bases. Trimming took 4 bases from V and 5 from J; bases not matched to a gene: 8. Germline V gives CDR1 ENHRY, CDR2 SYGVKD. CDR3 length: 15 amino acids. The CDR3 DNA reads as TGTGCCATCAGTGCCACTAGCGGGACTAACGACGAGCAGTACTTC. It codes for CAISATSGTNDEQYF.

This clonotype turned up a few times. This chain's CDR3 is CASSLGTTDGEHF. The CDR3, as DNA: TGTGCCAGCAGTTTAGGGACCACGGACGGGGAGCATTTT. This chain links TRBV12-3 or TRBV12-4 with TRBJ1-5; no definite D call. V lost 1 base and J lost 14, with 15 bases in between. There are 13 residues in the CDR3.

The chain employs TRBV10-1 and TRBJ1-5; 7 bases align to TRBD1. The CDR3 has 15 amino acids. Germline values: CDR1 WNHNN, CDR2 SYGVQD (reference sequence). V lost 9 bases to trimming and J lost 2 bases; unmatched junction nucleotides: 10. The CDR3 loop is CARKENRGRNQPQHF. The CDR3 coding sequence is TGCGCCAGAAAAGAAAACAGGGGCCGCAATCAGCCCCAGCATTTT.

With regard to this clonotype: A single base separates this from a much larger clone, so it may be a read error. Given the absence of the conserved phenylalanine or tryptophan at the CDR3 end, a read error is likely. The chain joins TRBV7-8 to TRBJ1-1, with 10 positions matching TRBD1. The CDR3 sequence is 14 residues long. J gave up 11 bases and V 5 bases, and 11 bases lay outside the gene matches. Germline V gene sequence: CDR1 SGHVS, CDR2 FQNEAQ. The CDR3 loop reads CASSASGQGSGAFS. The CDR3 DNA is TGTGCCAGCAGCGCCTCGGGACAGGGGAGTGGGGCTTTCTCT.